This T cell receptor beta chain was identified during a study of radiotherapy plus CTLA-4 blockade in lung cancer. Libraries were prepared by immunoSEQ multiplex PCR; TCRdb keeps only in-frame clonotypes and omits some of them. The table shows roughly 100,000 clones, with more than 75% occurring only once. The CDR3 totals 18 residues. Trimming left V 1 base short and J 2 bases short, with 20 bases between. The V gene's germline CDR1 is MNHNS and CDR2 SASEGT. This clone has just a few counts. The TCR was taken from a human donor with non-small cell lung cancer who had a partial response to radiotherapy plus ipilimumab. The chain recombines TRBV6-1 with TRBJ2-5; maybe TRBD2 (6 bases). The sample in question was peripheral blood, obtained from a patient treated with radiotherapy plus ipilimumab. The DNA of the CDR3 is TGTGCCAGCAGTGAAGTTGGGATCGGTGGCGGAGGGCAAGAGACCCAGTACTTC. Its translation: CASSEVGIGGGGQETQYF.